The rows below give T cell receptor beta chains drawn from one sample of a study of T cell responses to AZD1222 COVID-19 vaccine. The data were produced by immunoSEQ multiplex PCR, yet TCRdb's version contains in-frame clones alone and is incomplete. The sample shows about 180,000 clones, 80% to 90% of them seen only once. This material consisted of peripheral blood, taken on day 0 of AZD1222 vaccination. These receptors were obtained from an adult in good health. Both conserved end residues are part of each CDR3. Fields, in order: CDR3 protein, CDR3 DNA, D gene, J gene, clone size, V gene. D genes are given only for firm matches. Rows may omit the clone size; those that give it use once, few, many or a size class.

CASSLMDINSNQPQHF TGTGCCAGCAGTTTAATGGACATCAATAGCAATCAGCCCCAGCATTTT NA TRBJ1-5 NA TRBV28
CASSLSGVIGNEQFF TGTGCCAGCAGCTTATCGGGGGTAATAGGCAATGAGCAGTTCTTC NA TRBJ2-1 NA TRBV11-2
CASSSKTGIPADTQYF TGTGCCAGCAGTTCAAAAACAGGGATTCCCGCAGATACGCAGTATTTT NA TRBJ2-3 once TRBV27
CASSIIRGRDSPLHF TGTGCCAGTAGTATTATTAGGGGTAGGGATTCACCCCTCCACTTT NA TRBJ1-6 once TRBV19
CASRLGGGAEAFF TGTGCCAGCAGGTTAGGGGGGGGTGCCGAAGCTTTCTTT NA TRBJ1-1 NA TRBV14
CASSFEGARSGYEQYF TGTGCCAGCAGCTTTGAGGGGGCTAGGTCCGGCTACGAGCAGTACTTC TRBD1 TRBJ2-7 NA TRBV7-9
CASSLTARREKLFF TGTGCCAGCAGCTTGACAGCAAGAAGAGAAAAACTGTTTTTT NA TRBJ1-4 few TRBV7-2
CASSSGAGELFF TGTGCCAGCAGCTCCGGGGCCGGGGAGCTGTTTTTT NA TRBJ2-2 NA TRBV3-1/TRBV3-2
CASSIGADAYEQYF TGTGCCAGTAGTATCGGAGCAGACGCGTACGAGCAGTACTTC NA TRBJ2-7 NA TRBV19
CASRYGGADYGYTF TGTGCCAGCAGGTATGGGGGAGCCGACTATGGCTACACCTTC NA TRBJ1-2 NA TRBV5-6
CASSGTGRPSTDTQYF TGTGCCAGCAGTGGGACGGGACGCCCTAGCACAGATACGCAGTATTTT NA TRBJ2-3 NA TRBV6-6
CASSDIRWEKLFF TGTGCCAGCAGTGACATACGATGGGAAAAACTGTTTTTT NA TRBJ1-4 NA TRBV6-1
CASSLWFYGYTF TGTGCCAGCAGCCTTTGGTTCTATGGCTACACCTTC NA TRBJ1-2 once TRBV28
CASRSGSFRGYTF TGTGCCAGCCGTTCAGGGAGCTTCCGCGGCTACACCTTC NA TRBJ1-2 NA TRBV12-3/TRBV12-4
CASSTPRSGTGANEQFF TGTGCCAGCAGCACGCCACGATCCGGGACTGGAGCCAATGAGCAGTTCTTC NA TRBJ2-1 NA TRBV5-4
CASSLGRGQETQYF TGCGCCAGCAGCTTAGGGCGCGGGCAAGAGACCCAGTACTTC NA TRBJ2-5 NA TRBV5-1
CASSLVLQGGGTDTQYF TGCGCCAGCAGCTTGGTCCTACAGGGGGGGGGCACAGATACGCAGTATTTT NA TRBJ2-3 NA TRBV5-1
CASSLDGRTEAFF TGTGCCAGCAGCTTAGACGGGCGAACTGAAGCTTTCTTT NA TRBJ1-1 NA TRBV7-8
CASSRTWSQETQYF TGTGCCAGCAGCCGCACATGGTCCCAAGAGACCCAGTACTTC NA TRBJ2-5 NA TRBV7-2
CASSPLPSSETQYF TGTGCCAGCTCACCGCTCCCATCGTCCGAGACCCAGTACTTC NA TRBJ2-5 NA TRBV18
CASSSAGTSGGAVLRNEQFF TGTGCCAGCAGCTCCGCCGGGACTAGCGGGGGGGCTGTCTTAAGGAATGAGCAGTTCTTC TRBD2 TRBJ2-1 NA TRBV11-3
CASSEGTGAAYEQYF TGTGCCAGCAGTGAGGGGACAGGCGCCGCTTACGAGCAGTACTTC TRBD1 TRBJ2-7 NA TRBV6-1
CASKPLGTGSPGELFF TGTGCCAGTAAACCTTTGGGGACAGGGAGCCCCGGGGAGCTGTTTTTT TRBD1 TRBJ2-2 NA TRBV19
CASSGTGFAYEQYF TGTGCCAGCTCCGGGACAGGGTTTGCCTACGAGCAGTACTTC TRBD1 TRBJ2-7 few TRBV18
CASRAGGPLNEQFF TGTGCCAGCAGGGCGGGCGGCCCCCTGAATGAGCAGTTCTTC NA TRBJ2-1 NA TRBV6-6
CASSISHRGYEQYF TGTGCCAGTAGTATCTCCCATAGGGGCTACGAGCAGTACTTC NA TRBJ2-7 once TRBV19
CASSRSGTGNEKLFF TGCGCCAGCAGCCGATCCGGGACTGGTAATGAAAAACTGTTTTTT NA TRBJ1-4 NA TRBV4-1
CASSDSRGGTDTQYF TGTGCCAGCAGTGACTCGCGGGGGGGGACAGATACGCAGTATTTT TRBD2 TRBJ2-3 few TRBV6-4
CASSAKGQDTQYF TGTGCCAGTAGTGCCAAAGGGCAAGATACGCAGTATTTT NA TRBJ2-3 NA TRBV19
CASSSGAHAHQPQHF TGTGCCAGCAGCTCGGGTGCTCATGCCCATCAGCCCCAGCATTTT NA TRBJ1-5 NA TRBV7-7
CASSQVNSGGDAWYEQYF TGTGCCAGCAGCCAAGTAAATAGTGGAGGGGACGCATGGTACGAGCAGTACTTC NA TRBJ2-7 once TRBV4-2
CASSFSSMNTEAFF TGTGCCAGCAGCTTTTCCAGCATGAACACTGAAGCTTTCTTT NA TRBJ1-1 NA TRBV5-6
CASSLDGIYEQYF TGTGCCAGCAGCTTGGACGGGATCTACGAGCAGTACTTC NA TRBJ2-7 NA TRBV5-4
CAISESGRTQYF TGTGCCATCAGTGAGTCGGGGAGGACCCAGTACTTC NA TRBJ2-5 NA TRBV10-3
CASSGTTSGANVLTF TGTGCCAGCAGTGGGACTACCTCTGGGGCCAACGTCCTGACTTTC NA TRBJ2-6 NA TRBV2
CASIPRHRGNTQYF TGTGCCAGCATCCCACGACACAGGGGAAATACGCAGTATTTT TRBD1 TRBJ2-3 NA TRBV5-6
CTSSQVFAGPYTF TGCACCAGCAGCCAAGTATTTGCAGGTCCCTACACCTTC NA TRBJ1-2 NA TRBV1
CASSLTAPANTQYF TGTGCCAGCAGCTTGACAGCGCCCGCAAATACGCAGTATTTT NA TRBJ2-3 NA TRBV7-8
CASSESGGNFQETQYF TGTGCCAGCAGTGAATCAGGGGGAAACTTTCAAGAGACCCAGTACTTC TRBD1 TRBJ2-5 NA TRBV2
CASSLSANSPLHF TGTGCCAGCAGTTTATCGGCAAATTCACCCCTCCACTTT NA TRBJ1-6 NA TRBV12-3/TRBV12-4
CASSPRDRGNGYTF TGTGCCAGCTCACCACGTGACAGGGGGAATGGCTACACCTTC TRBD1 TRBJ1-2 few TRBV18
CASSRTGGRVGTEAFF TGTGCCAGCAGTCGGACAGGGGGCAGGGTCGGGACTGAAGCTTTCTTT TRBD1 TRBJ1-1 NA TRBV6-2/TRBV6-3
CASSPRVGGATEAFF TGTGCCAGCAGCCCACGCGTGGGGGGGGCCACTGAAGCTTTCTTT NA TRBJ1-1 NA TRBV5-6
CASSRGQGAYEQYF TGCGCCAGCAGCCGGGGGCAGGGGGCCTACGAGCAGTACTTC TRBD1 TRBJ2-7 NA TRBV4-3
CASSERTYGYTF TGTGCCAGCAGTGAACGGACATATGGCTACACCTTC NA TRBJ1-2 NA TRBV2
CASSIKGTGSQPQHF TGTGCCAGTAGCATAAAAGGGACAGGGTCTCAGCCCCAGCATTTT TRBD1 TRBJ1-5 NA TRBV19
CASSSPGQGAEYSPLHF TGCGCCAGCAGCTCTCCGGGACAGGGGGCGGAATATTCACCCCTCCACTTT TRBD1 TRBJ1-6 few TRBV5-1
CASSEVGRKNTEAFF TGCGCCAGCAGCGAAGTGGGTCGGAAGAACACTGAAGCTTTCTTT NA TRBJ1-1 few TRBV4-1
CASSLAQGRSSYEQYF TGTGCCAGCAGCTTGGCACAGGGTCGTAGCTCCTACGAGCAGTACTTC NA TRBJ2-7 NA TRBV5-8
CASALGDTGELFF TGTGCCAGCGCCCTCGGGGACACCGGGGAGCTGTTTTTT NA TRBJ2-2 NA TRBV11-1
CASSAGGGIYNEQFF TGTGCCAGCAGTGCGGGAGGGGGGATCTACAATGAGCAGTTCTTC TRBD2 TRBJ2-1 NA TRBV2
CASSEERNSNQPQHF TGTGCCAGCAGTGAAGAACGTAATAGCAATCAGCCCCAGCATTTT NA TRBJ1-5 NA TRBV2